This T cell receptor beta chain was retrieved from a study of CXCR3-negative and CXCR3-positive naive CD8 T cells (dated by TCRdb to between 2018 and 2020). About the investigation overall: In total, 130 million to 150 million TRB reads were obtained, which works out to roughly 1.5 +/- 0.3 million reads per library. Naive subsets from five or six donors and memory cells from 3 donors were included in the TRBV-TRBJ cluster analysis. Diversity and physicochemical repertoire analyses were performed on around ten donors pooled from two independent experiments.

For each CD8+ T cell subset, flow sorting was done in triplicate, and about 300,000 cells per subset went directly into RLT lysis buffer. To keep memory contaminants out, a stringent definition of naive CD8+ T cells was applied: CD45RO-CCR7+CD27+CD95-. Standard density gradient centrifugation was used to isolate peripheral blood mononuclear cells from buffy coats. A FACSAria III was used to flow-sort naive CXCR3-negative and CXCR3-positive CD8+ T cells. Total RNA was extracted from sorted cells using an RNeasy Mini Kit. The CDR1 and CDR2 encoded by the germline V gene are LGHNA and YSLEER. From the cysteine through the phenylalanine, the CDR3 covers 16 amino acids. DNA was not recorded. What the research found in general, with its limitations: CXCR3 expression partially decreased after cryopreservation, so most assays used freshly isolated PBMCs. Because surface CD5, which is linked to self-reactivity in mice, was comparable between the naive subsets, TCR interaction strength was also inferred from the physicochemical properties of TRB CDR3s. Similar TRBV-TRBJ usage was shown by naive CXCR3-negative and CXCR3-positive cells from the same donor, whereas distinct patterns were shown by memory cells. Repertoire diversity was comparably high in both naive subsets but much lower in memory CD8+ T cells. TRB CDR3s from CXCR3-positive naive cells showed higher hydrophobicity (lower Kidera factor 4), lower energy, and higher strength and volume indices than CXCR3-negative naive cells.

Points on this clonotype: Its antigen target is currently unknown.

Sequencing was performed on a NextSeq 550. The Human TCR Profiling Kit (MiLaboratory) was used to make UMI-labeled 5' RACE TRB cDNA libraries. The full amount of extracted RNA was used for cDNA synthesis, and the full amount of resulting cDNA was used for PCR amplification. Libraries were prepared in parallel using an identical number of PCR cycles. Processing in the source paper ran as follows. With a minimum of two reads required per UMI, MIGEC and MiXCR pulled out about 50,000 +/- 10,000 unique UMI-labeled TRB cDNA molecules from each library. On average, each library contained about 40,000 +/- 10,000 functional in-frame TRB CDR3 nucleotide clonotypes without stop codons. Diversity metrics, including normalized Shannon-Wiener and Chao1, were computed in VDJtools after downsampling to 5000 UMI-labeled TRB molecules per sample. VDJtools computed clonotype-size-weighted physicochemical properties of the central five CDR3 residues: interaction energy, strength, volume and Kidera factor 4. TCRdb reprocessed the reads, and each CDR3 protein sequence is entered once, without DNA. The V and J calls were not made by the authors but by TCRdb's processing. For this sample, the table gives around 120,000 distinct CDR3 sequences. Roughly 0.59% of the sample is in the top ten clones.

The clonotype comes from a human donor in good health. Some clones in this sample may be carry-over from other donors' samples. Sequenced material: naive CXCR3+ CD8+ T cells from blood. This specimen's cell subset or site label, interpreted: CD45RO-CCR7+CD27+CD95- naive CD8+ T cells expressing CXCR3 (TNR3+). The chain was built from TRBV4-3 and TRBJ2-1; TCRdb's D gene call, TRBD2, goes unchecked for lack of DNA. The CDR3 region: CASSHGLAGGLNEQFF.